The sequence of this TCR beta chain was determined in a study of T cells in localized non-small cell lung cancer (dated by TCRdb to 2018 to 2020). Context from the whole study: Comparing tumors with uninvolved tumor-adjacent lungs, the study looked at the T cell repertoires of over 200 patients with early-stage NSCLC. The cohort was made up of around 240 treatment-naive NSCLC patients whose localized lung tumors had been resected. NSCLC patients had a mean age of around 70 years, and 129 were male and over 85 female. The research as a whole found: Because the study design was exploratory, TCR variables were selected using unadjusted p-values without false-discovery rate correction. Of the top 100 tumor clones, a median of roughly 56 were detected in paired uninvolved adjacent lung; around 27 were also among that lung's top 100. Because multi-region sequencing of the tumors was not done, intratumor heterogeneity could not be ruled out. Higher blood T cell density associated with longer overall survival, while higher adjacent-lung clonality associated with shorter survival. Uninvolved tumor-adjacent lung showed the highest T cell clonality, higher than tumor, which suggests more focused antigenic responses in the uninvolved tumor-adjacent lung.

Uninvolved adjacent lung was sampled at least 2 cm away from the tumor margin, and two independent pathologists confirmed that the tissue had no atypia. At diagnosis, peripheral blood, uninvolved tumor-adjacent lung and tumor were collected and stored as a combination of fresh-frozen and FFPE material. From cysteine to phenylalanine, the CDR3 is 13 amino acids long. The retained sequence is limited to the CDR3, 39 bases, with the frame set at the first base. Only a few counts were recorded for this clone. Its target antigen remains unknown. Base-call qualities are not available, and no considerably larger clone is one nucleotide away. The immunoSEQ Assay was used to sequence TCR beta CDR3 regions from DNA. Concerning the study's data processing: T cell density was computed as TCR beta template counts normalized to usable DNA estimated by amplifying housekeeping genes. The preseqR package was used to estimate richness by extrapolating to 400,000 templates for PBMC samples and to 120,000 templates for tissue samples. Clonality was defined as one minus Pielou's evenness. To identify tissue-enriched TCRs, differential abundance testing was run on productive amino-acid clonotypes with a minimum total count of 5 and an alpha of 0.1. The Jaccard Index and the Morisita Overlap Index were used to quantify repertoire overlap between compartments. GLIPH grouped TCR beta CDR3s together with public tetramer-defined viral CDR3s, and a viral motif had to include at least three viral sequences and show V-gene enrichment. TCRdb's version of the immuneACCESS table is confined to in-frame rearrangements and falls short of the full clone set. An unresolved V gene accounts for under half of the shortfall where checked; the remainder is of unknown origin. V, J and clone size were drawn from that table, and D and trimming were deduced from the DNA. In this sample the table shows over a thousand clones, roughly 26% of which occur a single time. The top ten clones comprise roughly an eighth of the sample.

The sequence derives from a woman between 18 and 49 years old with stage III lung adenocarcinoma. The sequencing used normal lung tissue next to the tumor, collected before any cancer treatment. The V and J segments used are TRBV1 and TRBJ1-1. TRBV1 is a pseudogene. CDR3 reads: CTSSQEVGTEAFF. The bases are TGCACCAGCAGCCAAGAAGTTGGCACTGAAGCTTTCTTT.